This T cell receptor (beta chain) was observed in a study of T cells expressing NK-cell markers. The germline V gene encodes CDR1 SGDLS and CDR2 YYNGEE. This CDR3 contains 14 residues. TCRdb reanalyzed the 5' RACE reads, giving one entry per CDR3 protein sequence and no DNA. Its table records roughly 350,000 distinct CDR3 sequences. This sequence was found in a man aged 18-70 years in good health. The sample taken for sequencing was blood T cells: a sorted CD56 or NKG2C T cell subset, CD4+ or CD8+ T cells, or bulk PBMC T cells (not recorded which). V usage is TRBV9 and J usage is TRBJ2-3; TCRdb lists TRBD2, though no DNA is available to test this call. The chain's CDR3 is CASSVATGGNTQYF.